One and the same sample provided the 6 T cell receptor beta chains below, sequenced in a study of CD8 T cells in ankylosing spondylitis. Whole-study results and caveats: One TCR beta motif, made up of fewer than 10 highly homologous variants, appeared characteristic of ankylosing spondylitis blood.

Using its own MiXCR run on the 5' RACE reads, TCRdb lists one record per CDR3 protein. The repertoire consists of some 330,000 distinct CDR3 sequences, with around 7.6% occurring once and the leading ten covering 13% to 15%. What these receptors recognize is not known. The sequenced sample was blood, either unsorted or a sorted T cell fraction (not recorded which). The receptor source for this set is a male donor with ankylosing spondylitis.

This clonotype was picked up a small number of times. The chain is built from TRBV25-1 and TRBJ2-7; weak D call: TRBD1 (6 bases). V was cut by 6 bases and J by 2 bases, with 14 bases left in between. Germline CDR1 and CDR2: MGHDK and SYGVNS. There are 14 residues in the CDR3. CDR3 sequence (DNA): TGTGCCAGCAGGCCCGCAGGGGCCCCCTACGAGCAGTACTTC. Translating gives CASRPAGAPYEQYF.

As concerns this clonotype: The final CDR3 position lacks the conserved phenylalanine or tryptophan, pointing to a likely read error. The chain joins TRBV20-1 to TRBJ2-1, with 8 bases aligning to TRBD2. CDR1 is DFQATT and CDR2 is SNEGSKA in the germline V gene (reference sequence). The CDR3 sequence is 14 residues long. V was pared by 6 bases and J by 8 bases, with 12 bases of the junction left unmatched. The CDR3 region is CSAPSTGGPDEQFL. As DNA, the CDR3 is TGCAGTGCCCCCTCGACGGGAGGGCCCGATGAGCAGTTCCTC.

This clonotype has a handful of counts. The CDR3 sequence is CASSTTRAVPYEQYF. CDR3 DNA: TGTGCCAGCAGCACTACCCGGGCAGTCCCCTACGAGCAGTACTTC. V usage is TRBV7-9 and J usage is TRBJ2-7; no firm D call. V lost 5 bases and J lost 2, with 16 bases in between. The germline V gene encodes CDR1 SEHNR and CDR2 FQNEAQ (reference sequence). This CDR3 has 15 amino acids.

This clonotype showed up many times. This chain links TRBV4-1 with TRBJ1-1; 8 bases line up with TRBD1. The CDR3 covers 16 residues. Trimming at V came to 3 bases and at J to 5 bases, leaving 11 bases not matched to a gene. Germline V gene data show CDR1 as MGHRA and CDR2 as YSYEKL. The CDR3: CASSHKWTGWSTEAFF. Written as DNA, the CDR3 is TGCGCCAGCAGCCATAAATGGACAGGGTGGTCGACTGAAGCTTTCTTT.

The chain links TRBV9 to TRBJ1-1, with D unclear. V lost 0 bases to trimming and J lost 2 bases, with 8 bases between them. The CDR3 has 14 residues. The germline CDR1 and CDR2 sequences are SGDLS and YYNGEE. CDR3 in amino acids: CASSVGQSNTEAFF. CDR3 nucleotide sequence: TGTGCCAGCAGCGTAGGGCAGAGTAACACTGAAGCTTTCTTT.

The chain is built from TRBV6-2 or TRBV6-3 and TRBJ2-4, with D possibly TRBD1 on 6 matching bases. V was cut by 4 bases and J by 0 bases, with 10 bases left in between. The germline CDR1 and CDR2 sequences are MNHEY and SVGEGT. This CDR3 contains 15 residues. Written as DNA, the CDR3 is TGTGCCAGCAGTTGGACAGATCTAGCCAAAAACATTCAGTACTTC. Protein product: CASSWTDLAKNIQYF.